This T cell receptor beta chain was identified in a study of read filtering for tumor transcriptome and immune sequencing (dated by TCRdb to the early 2020s). As for the study more broadly: The cohort was composed of more than 16 male and 14 female patients, with a mean age of roughly 70 years and an age range of roughly 47 to 80. By revised international staging, 8 patients were R-ISS I, around 15 were R-ISS II and about seven were R-ISS III. After DNase treatment, whole-transcriptome libraries were prepared using the TruSeq RNA Access Library Prep Kit. Per sample, about 3.5 to 11 million TCR-region mapped reads were obtained with IR-seq, compared with only roughly 75 to 1,400 with RNA-seq. TCR repertoires obtained by targeted immune repertoire sequencing and by bulk whole-transcriptome sequencing performed on the same bone marrow samples were compared. One of the main goals was to work out a read-filtering strategy for immune repertoire data, in particular whether clonotypes backed by only a single read should be removed.

Measured from the cysteine to the phenylalanine, the CDR3 is 14 residues long. The retained sequence is limited to the CDR3, 42 bases, with the frame set at the first base. Reading the germline V gene gives CDR1 SQVTM and CDR2 ANQGSEA. At the junction V is shortened by 6 bases and J by 3 bases, with 14 bases in between. TCR libraries were constructed from 400 to 500 ng RNA using the Immunoverse kit, and molecular barcoded adaptors covering alpha/delta and beta/gamma chains were employed. The same RNA used for transcriptome sequencing was used for TCR library preparation. TCR libraries were sequenced on an Illumina HiSeq 4000 with 2 x 150 cycles. Processing in the source paper ran as follows. With MiXCR, TCR reads were aligned to human V, D, J and C references and assembled into CDR3 clonotypes, with quality filtering and error correction included. The tcR package in R was used for analysis of clonotype counts and gene usage diversity. For inspection of raw mapping reads, RNA-seq reads were mapped by STAR aligner version 2.5.3a onto GRCh37 of the human genome. To test how sequencing depth affects detected clonotypes, IR-seq fastq files were randomly downsampled with Seqtk 1.3. TCRdb reworked the public reads: Q25 trimming with fastp, MiXCR clone assembly, productive beta chains retained. Every CDR3 protein is listed once, alongside the most common genes and DNA of its rows. These V and J calls are TCRdb output, not the study's own analysis. This sample lists 49,000 or so distinct CDR3 sequences; 10% to 15% were detected once. The ten largest clonotypes hold roughly 15% of the sample.

Broad study findings and their caveats: Single-read clonotypes made up around 80% of clonotypes but only approximately 3.2% of total reads in IR-seq, compared with 65% to 75% of clonotypes and 44.6% of reads in RNA-seq. The correlation between IR-seq and RNA-seq shared clonotype proportions was increased by removal of single-read clonotypes. The sorted CD138-negative fraction was composed of a mixed bone marrow immune population rather than of purified T cells. Compared with RNA-seq, IR-seq captured clonotypes at much higher depth and more reliably, and a smaller IR-seq throughput was enough to identify most shared clonotypes.

This clonotype occurred a few times. The target of this receptor is not known. No qualities accompany the bases; no much larger clone lies one base away. Every patient had bone marrow sampled at the time of active disease. Ficoll-Hypaque density gradient centrifugation was used to isolate bone marrow mononuclear cells. Myeloma plasma cells were removed and CD138-negative cells were obtained by negative selection following labeling with CD138 magnetic microbeads on a MACS separator. Flow cytometry on an Attune NxT with CD138 antibodies was used to check the purity of the isolated cells. TRIzol reagent was used to extract total RNA, and a NanoDrop spectrophotometer was used to quantify the extracted RNA. Paired RNA-seq and IR-seq were performed on each patient's CD138-negative bone marrow sample.

The receptor's source is a donor at least 40 years old with multiple myeloma. Sequencing was carried out using a population of CD138-negative cells sorted from bone marrow. In light of the paper, this sample's cell subset or site label describes: bone marrow mononuclear cells depleted of CD138+ plasma/myeloma cells by negative magnetic selection. This chain joins TRBV29-1 to TRBJ2-2; the best D guess is TRBD1, with 5 bases matching. CDR3 region: CSVFTLGDTGELFF. The nucleotide sequence reads TGCAGCGTCTTCACCTTAGGGGACACCGGGGAGCTGTTTTTT.